Described below is a single TCR beta chain sequence and its context. Its antigen is not known. The data originate from a study of cytomegalovirus exposure and HLA in healthy donors. Background on the study: Later, an analysis reported that the 120 or so validation repertoires had used the same platform as the approximately 600 first-cohort repertoires.

Study-wide points: Reportedly, diagnosis of cytomegalovirus status by the classifier showed high specificity and sensitivity. It was about 150 TCR beta chains that were listed as cytomegalovirus-associated.

Repertoires were generated with immunoSEQ multiplex PCR, while TCRdb's copy carries only in-frame clones and drops some. The data show around 75,000 clones, approximately 86% seen once. This clonotype originated in a young man in good health and CMV-seronegative. Sequenced material: PBMCs.

The DNA of the CDR3 is TGTGCCCAAACGGGAGGCGTCTTTTCGTCTTACAATGAGCAGTTCTTC. This sequence encodes CAQTGGVFSSYNEQFF. The V gene is TRBV21-1, the J gene TRBJ2-1; the table's D call of TRBD2 was not tested on the DNA. TRBV21-1 is given as a pseudogene. The CDR3 totals 16 residues.